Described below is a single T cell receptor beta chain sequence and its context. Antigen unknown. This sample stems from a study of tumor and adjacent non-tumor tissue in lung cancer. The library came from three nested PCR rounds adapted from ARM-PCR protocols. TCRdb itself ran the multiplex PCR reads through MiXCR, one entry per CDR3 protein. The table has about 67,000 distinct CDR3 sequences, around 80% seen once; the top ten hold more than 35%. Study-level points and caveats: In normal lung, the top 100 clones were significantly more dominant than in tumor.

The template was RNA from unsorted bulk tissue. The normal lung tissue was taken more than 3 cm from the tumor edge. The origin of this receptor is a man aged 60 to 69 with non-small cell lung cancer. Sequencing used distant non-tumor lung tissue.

Here the CDR3 reads CANGLQGAQVSDTQYF. As DNA, the CDR3 is TGTGCCAACGGCTTGCAGGGGGCGCAGGTGTCAGATACGCAGTATTTT. The chain employs TRBV11-2 and TRBJ2-3; 8 bases match TRBD1. V was clipped by 10 bases and J by 4 bases; unmatched bases: 16. Germline values: CDR1 SGHAT, CDR2 FQNNGV. The CDR3 runs to 16 residues. The variable domain in full, with the rest retrieved from reference TRBV11-2 and TRBJ2-3, is EAGVAQSPRYKIIEKRQSVAFWCNPISGHATLYWYQQILGQGPKLLIQFQNNGVVDDSQLPKDRFSAERLKGVDSTLKIQPAKLEDSAVYLCANGLQGAQVSDTQYFGPGTRLTVL.